The next 27 T cell receptor beta chains were all read from a single sample in a study of T cells in localized non-small cell lung cancer. Some clones are missing from TCRdb's copy, which holds only in-frame ones; the method was immunoSEQ multiplex PCR. The table lists tens of thousands of clones, 90% of them singletons. This specimen consisted of peripheral blood, obtained before any cancer treatment. Receptor source: a woman aged 35 to 70 with stage I lung adenocarcinoma.

The chain has TRBV20-1 and TRBJ1-3, with TRBD1 as a possible D gene (6 bases). CDR1 DFQATT and CDR2 SNEGSKA come from the germline V gene (reference sequence). Trimming removed 3 bases from V and 13 bases from J, with 13 bases in between. This CDR3 region has 11 residues. In DNA form, the CDR3 reads TGCAGTGCTAGCGGCCTGGGGACAATATATTTT. This gives the protein CSASGLGTIYF.

The chain joins TRBV7-2 to TRBJ1-2, with 9 bases fitting TRBD1. The germline gives CDR1 SGHTA, CDR2 FQGNSA. V lost 5 bases to trimming and J lost 6 bases; unmatched junction nucleotides: 10. This CDR3 region has 15 residues. The CDR3 nucleotides are TGTGCCAGCAGCCCAAAGGACAGGGGAGGGGATGGCTACACCTTC. The encoded protein is CASSPKDRGGDGYTF.

This chain connects TRBV4-3 to TRBJ1-2; D gene unclear. Trimming removed 0 bases from V and 0 bases from J, with 11 bases in between. The CDR3 extends over 16 amino acids. Germline CDR1 and CDR2: LGHNA and YSLEER. CDR3 coding DNA: TGCGCCAGCAGCCAAGATACGGCAGGACCTAACTATGGCTACACCTTC. It specifies CASSQDTAGPNYGYTF.

This chain joins TRBV30 and TRBJ1-1; no clear D. The CDR3 sequence is 12 residues long. The V gene's germline CDR1 is GTSNPN and CDR2 SVGIG (reference sequence). V lost 2 bases to trimming and J lost 0 bases, with 4 bases between them. The CDR3 reads CAWSPVNTEAFF. CDR3 coding DNA: TGTGCCTGGAGTCCAGTGAACACTGAAGCTTTCTTT.

The rearrangement uses TRBV7-9 and TRBJ1-4; TRBD1 matches at 12 bases. Germline values: CDR1 SEHNR, CDR2 FQNEAQ (reference sequence). This CDR3 region has 17 residues. The V segment lost 5 bases and the J segment 0 bases; nucleotides outside the gene matches: 4. The CDR3 loop is CASSQGQGAATNEKLFF. The CDR3 bases are TGTGCCAGCAGCCAGGGACAGGGGGCCGCAACTAATGAAAAACTGTTTTTT.

The V gene is TRBV12-5, the J gene TRBJ2-2; D uncertain. V gave up 6 bases and J gave up 1 base, with 6 bases separating them. The CDR3 sequence is 13 residues long. Germline CDR1 LGHNT, CDR2 FRNRAP. The CDR3 DNA sequence: TGTGCTAGTGGGACAAGGAACACCGGGGAGCTGTTTTTT. This sequence encodes CASGTRNTGELFF. Full variable domain (outside the CDR3, taken from reference TRBV12-5 and TRBJ2-2): DARVTQTPRHKVTEMGQEVTMRCQPILGHNTVFWYRQTMMQGLELLAYFRNRAPLDDSGMPKDRFSAEMPDATLATLKIQPSEPRDSAVYFCASGTRNTGELFFGEGSRLTVL.

This chain links TRBV6-6 with TRBJ1-2; D remains ambiguous. V was shortened by 6 bases and J by 8 bases, with 16 bases between the two germline ends. The CDR3 is 13 amino acids. The V gene's germline CDR1 is MNHNY and CDR2 SVGAGI (reference sequence). The CDR3 DNA is TGTGCCAGCAGCCAAACTTTCTCAAGCGGCTACACCTTC. Its protein product is CASSQTFSSGYTF.

The chain employs TRBV30 and TRBJ2-2; D call uncertain. This CDR3 spans 12 amino acids. Trimming took off 7 bases at V and 1 base at J, with 7 bases between the two ends. Germline CDR1 GTSNPN, CDR2 SVGIG (reference sequence). CDR3 protein: CASEGNTGELFF. CDR3 DNA sequence: TGTGCCTCCGAAGGGAACACCGGGGAGCTGTTTTTT.

The rearrangement uses TRBV5-4 and TRBJ2-3; D not certain. The CDR3 has 14 amino acids. Germline lookup yields CDR1 SGHNT and CDR2 YYREEE (reference sequence). V lost 2 bases and J 3 bases, leaving 10 bases between the germline ends. The CDR3 region has the DNA TGTGCCAGCAGCTTCGGCGGAAGAACAGATACGCAGTATTTT. Protein product: CASSFGGRTDTQYF.

The chain recombines TRBV7-6 with TRBJ1-1; perhaps TRBD1 as D (5 bases). Germline CDR1 and CDR2: SGHVS and FNYEAQ. V lost 2 bases to trimming and J lost 1 base, with 8 bases between them. This CDR3 has 14 residues. Written as DNA, the CDR3 is TGTGCCAGCAGCTTAATGACAGAGAACACTGAAGCTTTCTTT. Translation: CASSLMTENTEAFF.

The chain uses TRBV10-1 and TRBJ2-2, with D perhaps matching TRBD1 (6 bases). V lost 3 bases, J lost 5 bases, and 22 bases lay in between. Germline loops: CDR1 WNHNN, CDR2 SYGVQD (reference sequence). This CDR3 is 18 amino acids long. This CDR3 reads CASSEKFRDTFLTGELFF. Written as DNA, the CDR3 is TGCGCCAGCAGTGAAAAATTCCGGGACACATTCTTAACCGGGGAGCTGTTTTTT.

The chain couples TRBV19 to TRBJ1-1; D uncertain. Germline V gives CDR1 LNHDA, CDR2 SQIVND (reference sequence). CDR3 length: 15 residues. Trimming shortened V by 7 bases and J by 0 bases, and 15 bases separated the two germline ends. CDR3 coding DNA: TGTGCCAGTATGGGTCAGACCCTTATGAACACTGAAGCTTTCTTT. Protein: CASMGQTLMNTEAFF.

Only a few counts were recorded for this clone. Here the CDR3 omits its conserved ending phenylalanine or tryptophan, so a read error is the likely source. The DNA is omitted, as the CDR3 cannot be located on it reliably, and the CDR3 follows TCRdb's listing. CDR3 amino acids: CASRYAPYL. The chain employs TRBV6-9 and TRBJ1-6. The V gene's germline CDR1 is MNHGY and CDR2 SVAAGI. The CDR3 extends over 9 residues, inclusive of both ends.

The chain employs TRBV6-4 and TRBJ2-1; 11 bases map to TRBD2. CDR1 is MRHNA, CDR2 SNTAGT, per germline. The CDR3 runs 15 residues. V was clipped by 5 bases and J by 2 bases; unmatched bases: 2. The CDR3 coding sequence is TGTGCCAGCAGTCGTAGCGGGGGGGCCTACAATGAGCAGTTCTTC. It is translated as CASSRSGGAYNEQFF.

The chain combines TRBV7-2 with TRBJ1-6; TRBD1 agrees at 9 bases. CDR1 is SGHTA, CDR2 FQGNSA, per germline. This CDR3 region has 16 residues. J gave up 10 bases and V 0 bases, and 7 bases lay outside the gene matches. CDR3 amino acids: CASSLAPGQGYSPLHF. The DNA for the CDR3 is TGTGCCAGCAGCTTAGCGCCGGGACAGGGATACTCACCCCTCCACTTT.

The rearrangement joins TRBV5-4 to TRBJ1-2, with no clear D. V was trimmed by 2 bases and J by 5 bases, leaving 19 bases between them. Germline V gives CDR1 SGHNT, CDR2 YYREEE (reference sequence). The CDR3 runs 16 residues. The CDR3 sequence: CASSLAYRGLAYGYTF. The CDR3 region has the DNA TGTGCCAGCAGCTTAGCCTATCGCGGGCTGGCTTATGGCTACACCTTC.

This clone came up once. The rearrangement joins TRBV28 to TRBJ2-4; no firm D call. This CDR3 spans 16 amino acids. Germline CDR1 is MDHEN and CDR2 is SYDVKM. V lost 2 bases and J lost 0, with 11 bases in between. The CDR3 sequence is CASSLGRTLAKNIQYF. The CDR3 region has the DNA TGTGCCAGCAGTTTAGGACGTACTCTAGCCAAAAACATTCAGTACTTC.

The chain couples TRBV6-4 to TRBJ1-2; D is uncertain. CDR1 and CDR2 from the germline V gene are MRHNA and SNTAGT. V was cut by 6 bases and J by 7 bases, with 15 bases left in between. The CDR3 contains 13 residues. The CDR3 DNA is TGTGCCAGCAGACCCCTTGCGACGGGTGGCTACACCTTC. This translates into CASRPLATGGYTF.

V and J are TRBV9 and TRBJ1-2, with 10 bases fitting TRBD1. V lost 3 bases and J lost 4; bases outside the gene matches: 9. Per the germline V gene, CDR1 is SGDLS and CDR2 is YYNGEE. This CDR3 is built from 16 residues. As DNA, the CDR3 is TGTGCCAGCAGCGAAAATTCGGGACAGGGGAGCTATGGCTACACCTTC. It codes for CASSENSGQGSYGYTF.

The V and J genes are TRBV5-1 and TRBJ2-3; D perhaps matches TRBD2 (5 bases). Per the germline V gene, CDR1 is SGHRS and CDR2 is YFSETQ. The V and J ends lost 0 bases and 6 bases respectively, with 17 bases between them. CDR3 length: 16 amino acids. The CDR3, as DNA: TGCGCCAGCAGCTTGGTTGGCGGCGGGTTCGTCGATACGCAGTATTTT. Protein sequence: CASSLVGGGFVDTQYF.

The chain recombines TRBV6-1 with TRBJ2-5, with 8 positions matching TRBD1. CDR1 MNHNS and CDR2 SASEGT come from the germline V gene. The CDR3 runs to 12 residues. V was pared by 8 bases and J by 7 bases, with 6 bases of the junction left unmatched. The CDR3 loop reads CASSGGAGTQYF. CDR3 coding DNA: TGTGCCAGCTCAGGGGGCGCGGGGACCCAGTACTTC.

The chain links TRBV15 to TRBJ2-7; weak D call: TRBD1 (6 bases). This CDR3 has 13 residues. Germline CDR1 LNHNV, CDR2 YYDKDF (reference sequence). V was cut by 8 bases and J by 2 bases, with 13 bases left in between. In DNA form, the CDR3 reads TGTGCCACCCGAAGGACAGCCACCTACGAGCAGTACTTC. It is translated as CATRRTATYEQYF.

This chain connects TRBV18 to TRBJ2-7, with no clear D. V was shortened by 4 bases and J by 0 bases, with 16 bases between the two germline ends. The CDR3 has 16 amino acids. Germline CDR1 reads KGHSH; CDR2 reads LQKENI. As DNA, the CDR3 is TGTGCCAGCTCACTGACGACGGGCCTACCCTCCTACGAGCAGTACTTC. Translation gives CASSLTTGLPSYEQYF.

This clone was detected once. The chain has TRBV11-1 and TRBJ1-2; no firm D call. The CDR3 has 12 residues. Germline assignment: CDR1 SGHAT and CDR2 FQDESV (reference sequence). Trimming cost V 4 bases and J 6 bases, with 9 bases left between them. For the CDR3, the DNA is TGTGCCAGCAGCTGGGGAGTTGATGGCTACACCTTC. Translating gives CASSWGVDGYTF.

This clone was recorded once. V gene TRBV7-9 combines with J gene TRBJ1-1; TRBD1 might be the D (6 bases). CDR1 is SEHNR and CDR2 is FQNEAQ in the germline V gene (reference sequence). V was shortened by 2 bases and J by 3 bases, with 7 bases between the two germline ends. The CDR3 contains 13 residues. The CDR3 protein is CASSLQGYTEAFF. In DNA, the CDR3 is TGTGCCAGCAGCTTACAGGGGTACACTGAAGCTTTCTTT.

This rearrangement joins TRBV28 to TRBJ2-5, with 9 bases fitting TRBD2. CDR1 MDHEN and CDR2 SYDVKM come from the germline V gene. CDR3 length equals 16 residues. V shed 3 bases and J 3 bases; nucleotides not matched to a gene: 8. CDR3 sequence reads: CASSLAGGPSEETQYF. DNA of the CDR3: TGTGCCAGCAGTTTGGCGGGAGGGCCTTCCGAAGAGACCCAGTACTTC.

The chain has TRBV20-1 and TRBJ2-7; perhaps D is TRBD1 or TRBD2 (5 bases each). The CDR3 consists of 11 residues. Trimming shortened V by 0 bases and J by 6 bases, and 6 bases separated the two germline ends. Per germline, CDR1 DFQATT and CDR2 SNEGSKA (reference sequence). In DNA form, the CDR3 reads TGCAGTGCTAGAGAGGGACCCGAGCAGTACTTC. Amino acid sequence: CSAREGPEQYF.